This T cell receptor (beta chain) comes out of a study of tissue T cells after allogeneic stem cell transplantation. Assay used: immunoSEQ multiplex PCR; TCRdb lists only in-frame clones, some missing. The table records roughly 940 clones, 58% of them present only once. Points on this clone: No antigen is known for it. Germline and genes: mouse. The observed sequence ends 1 residue before the CDR3 terminus, with the missing tail filled in from the germline J gene.

There are 14 residues in the CDR3. Germline CDR1 reads KGHPV; CDR2 reads FQNQEV (reference sequence). With 4 bases clipped from V and 3 bases from J, the junction kept 2 bases outside the gene matches. Study-wide points: Alloreactivity or antigen specificity of tissue TCRs was not determined; some clones might be host cells. In patients and mice, blood and spleen missed much of tissue repertoire.

The time point denotes: mouse harvest day 7 after allogeneic transplant. Each mouse received 10^7 T-cell-depleted marrow cells plus 10^6 splenic CD5+ T cells by tail vein. Mice had MHC-mismatched B6 into BALB/c GVHD, sampled day 7 or 14. The chain recombines TRBV26 with TRBJ2-1; 8 nucleotides line up with TRBD1. The sequence came from a female BALB/c mouse given C57BL/6 T cells with graft-versus-host disease after an allogeneic hematopoietic cell transplant. Sequenced sample: liver tissue. The part of the CDR3 DNA that was read is TGTGCCAGCAGTCGACAGGGGAGCTATGCTGAGCAGTTC. Amino acids: CASSRQGSYAEQF. The CDR3 reads in full as CASSRQGSYAEQFF.